This T cell receptor (beta chain) was profiled in a study of T cell repertoires in urothelial bladder cancer. The data were produced by immunoSEQ multiplex PCR, yet TCRdb's version contains in-frame clones alone and is incomplete. The data show fewer than 14,000 clones, roughly two thirds seen once. As regards this clone: Its target is not known.

Germline values: CDR1 SNHLY, CDR2 FYNNEI. CDR3 size: 14 residues. The V gene lost 1 base and the J gene lost 2 bases, with 9 bases spanning the gap. Study conclusions and caveats: One T-cell clone reached up to about 15% of carcinoma infiltrating lymphocytes. Carcinoma specimens had median approximately 1.8% tumor infiltrating lymphocytes, benign 12%. Median T cells were roughly 5,000 in carcinoma and approximately 25,000 in benign specimens.

The sequenced material came from tumor-infiltrating cells from bladder cancer. This TCR was recovered from a human donor with a benign inflammatory bladder lesion. V usage is TRBV2 and J usage is TRBJ2-7; tentative D call: TRBD2 (6 bases). The CDR3 reads CASSEGRVPYEQYF. CDR3 DNA: TGTGCCAGCAGTGAAGGGAGGGTCCCCTACGAGCAGTACTTC.